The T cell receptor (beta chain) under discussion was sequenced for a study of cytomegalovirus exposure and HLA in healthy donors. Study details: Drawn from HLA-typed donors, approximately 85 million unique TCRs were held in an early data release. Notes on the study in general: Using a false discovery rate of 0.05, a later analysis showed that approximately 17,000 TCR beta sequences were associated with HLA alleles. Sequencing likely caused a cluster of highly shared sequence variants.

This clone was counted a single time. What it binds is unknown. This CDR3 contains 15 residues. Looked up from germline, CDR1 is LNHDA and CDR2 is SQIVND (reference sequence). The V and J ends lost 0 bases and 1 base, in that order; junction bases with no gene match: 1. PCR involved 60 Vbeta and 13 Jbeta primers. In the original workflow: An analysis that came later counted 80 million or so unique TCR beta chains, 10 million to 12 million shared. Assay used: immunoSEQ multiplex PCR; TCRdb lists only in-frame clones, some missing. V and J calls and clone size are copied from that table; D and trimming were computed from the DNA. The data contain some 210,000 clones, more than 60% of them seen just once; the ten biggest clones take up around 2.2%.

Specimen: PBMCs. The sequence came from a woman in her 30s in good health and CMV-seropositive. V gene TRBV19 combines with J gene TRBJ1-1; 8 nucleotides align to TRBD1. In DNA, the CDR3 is TGTGCCAGTAGTATAGACAGGGGGCAGAACACTGAAGCTTTCTTT. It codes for CASSIDRGQNTEAFF.